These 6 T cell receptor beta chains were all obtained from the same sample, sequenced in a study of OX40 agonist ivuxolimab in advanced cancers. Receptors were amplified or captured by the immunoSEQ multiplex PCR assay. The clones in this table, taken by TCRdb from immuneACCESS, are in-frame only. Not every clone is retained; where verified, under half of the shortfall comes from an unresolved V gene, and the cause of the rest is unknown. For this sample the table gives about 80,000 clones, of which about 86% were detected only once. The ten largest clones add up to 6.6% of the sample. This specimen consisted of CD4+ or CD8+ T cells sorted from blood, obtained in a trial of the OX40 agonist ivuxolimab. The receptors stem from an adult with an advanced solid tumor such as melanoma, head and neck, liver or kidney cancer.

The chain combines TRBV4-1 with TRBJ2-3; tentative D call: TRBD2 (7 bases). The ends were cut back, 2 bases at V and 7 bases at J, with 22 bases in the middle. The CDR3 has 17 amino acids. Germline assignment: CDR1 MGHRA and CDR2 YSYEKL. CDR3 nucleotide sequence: TGCGCCAGCAGCCAACCCCCTGACGGAGGGGGGGCCTATACGCAGTATTTT. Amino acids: CASSQPPDGGGAYTQYF.

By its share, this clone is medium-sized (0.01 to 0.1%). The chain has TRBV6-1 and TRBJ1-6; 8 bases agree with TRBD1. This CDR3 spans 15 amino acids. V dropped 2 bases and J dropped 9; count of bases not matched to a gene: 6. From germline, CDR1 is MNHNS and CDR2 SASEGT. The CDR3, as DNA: TGTGCCAGCAGTGAACCCCCGGACAGGGTTTCACCCCTCCACTTT. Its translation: CASSEPPDRVSPLHF.

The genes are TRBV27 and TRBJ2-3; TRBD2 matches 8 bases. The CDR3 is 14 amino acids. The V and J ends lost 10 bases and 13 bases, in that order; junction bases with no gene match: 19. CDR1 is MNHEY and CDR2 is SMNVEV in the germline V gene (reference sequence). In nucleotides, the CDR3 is TGTGCCACTTACATTACTGGGACTAGACAGATAAAGTATTTT. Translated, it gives CATYITGTRQIKYF.

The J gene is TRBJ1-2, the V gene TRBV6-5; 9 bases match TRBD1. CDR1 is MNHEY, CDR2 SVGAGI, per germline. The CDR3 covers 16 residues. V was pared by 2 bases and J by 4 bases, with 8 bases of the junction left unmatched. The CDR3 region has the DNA TGTGCCAGCAGTTACCCCCCCGGGACAGGGCTCTATGGCTACACCTTC. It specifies CASSYPPGTGLYGYTF.

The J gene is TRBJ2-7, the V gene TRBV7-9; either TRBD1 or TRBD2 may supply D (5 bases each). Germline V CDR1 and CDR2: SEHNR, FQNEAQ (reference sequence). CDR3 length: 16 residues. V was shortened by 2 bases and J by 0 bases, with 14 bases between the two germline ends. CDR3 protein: CASSLSTGTHSYEQYF. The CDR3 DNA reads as TGTGCCAGCAGCTTAAGTACGGGGACCCACTCCTACGAGCAGTACTTC.

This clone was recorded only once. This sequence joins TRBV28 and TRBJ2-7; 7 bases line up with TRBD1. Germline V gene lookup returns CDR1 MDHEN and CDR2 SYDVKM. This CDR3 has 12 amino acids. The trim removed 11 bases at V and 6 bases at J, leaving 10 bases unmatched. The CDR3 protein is CAAFDRVAEQYF. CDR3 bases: TGTGCCGCCTTCGACAGGGTGGCCGAGCAGTACTTC.